This TCR beta chain comes out of a study of regulatory T cells in long-lasting Graves disease. Details on this clonotype: This may come from a read error, since a much larger clone is one base off.

Libraries of TCR beta came from iRepertoire HTBI primers plus Arm-PCR of CDR3 regions. Each CDR3 protein gets one entry after TCRdb re-called the multiplex PCR reads with MiXCR. The data hold some 370,000 distinct CDR3 sequences, with under 25% observed a single time. Stated time point: persistent/refractory GD, antithyroid drugs over 5 years with positive TRAb. PBMC RNA served as the TCR library source. This CDR3 spans 15 amino acids. Germline-derived CDR1 and CDR2 are SGHAT and FQNNGV. This receptor was identified in a female donor with Graves disease. The chain joins TRBV11-2 to TRBJ1-1; D might be TRBD1 (5 bases). Sequencing used peripheral blood mononuclear cells (PBMCs), obtained when the disease was refractory, from a patient treated with antithyroid drugs. The CDR3 coding sequence is TGTGCCAGCAGCTTGGCTCCCGGGGGGAGAACTGAAGCTTACTTT. Protein: CASSLAPGGRTEAYF.